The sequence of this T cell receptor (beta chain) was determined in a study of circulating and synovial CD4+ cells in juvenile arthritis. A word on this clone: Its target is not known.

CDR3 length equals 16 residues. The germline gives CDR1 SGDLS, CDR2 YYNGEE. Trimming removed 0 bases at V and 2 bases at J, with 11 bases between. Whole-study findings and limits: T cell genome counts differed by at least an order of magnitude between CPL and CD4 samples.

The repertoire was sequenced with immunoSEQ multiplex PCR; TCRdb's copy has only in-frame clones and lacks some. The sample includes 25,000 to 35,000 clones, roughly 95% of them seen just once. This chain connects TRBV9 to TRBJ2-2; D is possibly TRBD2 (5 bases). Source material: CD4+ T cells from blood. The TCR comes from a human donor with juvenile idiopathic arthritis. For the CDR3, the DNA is TGTGCCAGCAGCGTAGGGGAGACTACCAACACCGGGGAGCTGTTTTTT. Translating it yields CASSVGETTNTGELFF. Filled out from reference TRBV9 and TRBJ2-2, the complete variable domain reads DSGVTQTPKHLITATGQRVTLRCSPRSGDLSVYWYQQSLDQGLQFLIQYYNGEERAKGNILERFSAQQFPDLHSELNLSSLELGDSALYFCASSVGETTNTGELFFGEGSRLTVL.